This TCR beta chain was recovered during a study of T cells in Graves' hyperthyroidism and ophthalmopathy. The V end was cut by 4 bases, the J end by 10 bases, with 11 bases between. The CDR3 sequence is 12 residues long. Germline loops: CDR1 MDHEN, CDR2 SYDVKM. Aged 18 to 65, the patients had hyperthyroidism that was newly diagnosed and had lasted under 2 months. Using RNA transcripts as the source, TCR beta CDR3 regions were amplified. The HTBI primer set was used in a first-round RT-PCR of the TCR CDR3. MiXCR, run by TCRdb on the multiplex PCR reads, gives a single entry per CDR3 protein. The data contain 380,000 or so distinct CDR3 sequences, approximately 15% of them seen just once; the ten biggest clones take up less than 25%.

The TCR was taken from a man aged 30 to 39 with Graves' hyperthyroidism that later progressed to Graves' ophthalmopathy. The sequencing sample was made of blood. The rearrangement uses TRBV28 and TRBJ2-1; D is unresolved. The CDR3 bases are TGTGCCAGCAGTTCCTCTATCGGGGAGCAGTTCTTC. Translation: CASSSSIGEQFF.